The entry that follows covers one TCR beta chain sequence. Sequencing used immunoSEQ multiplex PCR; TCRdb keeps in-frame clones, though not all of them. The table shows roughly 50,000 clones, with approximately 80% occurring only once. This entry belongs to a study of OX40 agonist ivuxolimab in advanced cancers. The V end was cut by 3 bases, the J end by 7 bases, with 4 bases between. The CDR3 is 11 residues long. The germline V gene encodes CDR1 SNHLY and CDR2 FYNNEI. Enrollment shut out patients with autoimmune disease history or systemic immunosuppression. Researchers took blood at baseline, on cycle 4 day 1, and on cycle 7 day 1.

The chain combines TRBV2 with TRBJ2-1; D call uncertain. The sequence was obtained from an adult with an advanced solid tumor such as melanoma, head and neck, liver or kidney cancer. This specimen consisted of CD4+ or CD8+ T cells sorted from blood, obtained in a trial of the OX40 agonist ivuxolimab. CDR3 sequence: CASSDWNEQFF. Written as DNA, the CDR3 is TGTGCCAGCAGTGATTGGAATGAGCAGTTCTTC.